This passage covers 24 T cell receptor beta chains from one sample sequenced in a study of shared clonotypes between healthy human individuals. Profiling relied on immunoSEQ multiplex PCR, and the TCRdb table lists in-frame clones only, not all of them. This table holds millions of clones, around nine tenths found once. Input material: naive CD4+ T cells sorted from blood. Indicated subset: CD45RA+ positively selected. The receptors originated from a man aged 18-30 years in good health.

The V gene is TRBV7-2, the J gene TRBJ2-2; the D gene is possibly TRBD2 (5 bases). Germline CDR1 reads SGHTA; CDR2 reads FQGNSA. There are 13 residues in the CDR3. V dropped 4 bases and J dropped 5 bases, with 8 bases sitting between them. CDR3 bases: TGTGCCAGCAGCTACCAGCGGACCGGGGAGCTGTTTTTT. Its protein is CASSYQRTGELFF.

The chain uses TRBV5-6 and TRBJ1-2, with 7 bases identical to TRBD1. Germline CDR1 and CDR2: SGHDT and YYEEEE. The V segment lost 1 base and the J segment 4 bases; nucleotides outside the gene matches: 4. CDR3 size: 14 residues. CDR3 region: CASSLSDRTYGYTF. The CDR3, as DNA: TGTGCCAGCAGCTTGTCGGACAGGACCTATGGCTACACCTTC.

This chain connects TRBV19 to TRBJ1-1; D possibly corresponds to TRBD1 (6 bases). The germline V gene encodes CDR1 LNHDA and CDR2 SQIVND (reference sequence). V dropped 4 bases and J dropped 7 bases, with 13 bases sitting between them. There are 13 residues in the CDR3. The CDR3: CASSTRDTVEAFF. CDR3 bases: TGTGCCAGTAGTACCCGGGACACAGTTGAAGCTTTCTTT.

Here the CDR3 DNA reads TGTGCCAGCAGCTTAGATCTGGGGGCACATAGGGATGAGCAGTTCTTC. Translating gives CASSLDLGAHRDEQFF. The J gene is TRBJ2-1, the V gene TRBV11-3, with a weak D call TRBD1 (6 bases). V lost 0 bases and J lost 8, with 17 bases in between. The CDR3 extends over 16 amino acids. The germline gives CDR1 SGHNT, CDR2 YENEEA.

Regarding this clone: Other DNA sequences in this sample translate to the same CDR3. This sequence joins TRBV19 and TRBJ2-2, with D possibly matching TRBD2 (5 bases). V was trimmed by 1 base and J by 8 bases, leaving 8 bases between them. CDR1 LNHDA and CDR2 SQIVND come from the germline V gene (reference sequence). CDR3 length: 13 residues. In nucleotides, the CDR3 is TGTGCCAGTAGTATAGGTGTAGCGGGGGAGCTGTTTTTT. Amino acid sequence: CASSIGVAGELFF.

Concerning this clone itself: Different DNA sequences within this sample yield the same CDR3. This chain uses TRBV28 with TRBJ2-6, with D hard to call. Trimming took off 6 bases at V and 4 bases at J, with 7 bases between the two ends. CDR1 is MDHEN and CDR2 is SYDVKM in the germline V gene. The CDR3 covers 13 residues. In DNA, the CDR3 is TGTGCCAGCAGGCCGTCCGGGGCCAACGTCCTGACTTTC. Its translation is CASRPSGANVLTF.

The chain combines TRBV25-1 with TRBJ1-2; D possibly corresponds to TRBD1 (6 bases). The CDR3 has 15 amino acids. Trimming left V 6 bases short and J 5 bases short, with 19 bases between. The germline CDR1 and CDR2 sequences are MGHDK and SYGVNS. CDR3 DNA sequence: TGTGCCAGCAGCGCCCTTTTAGGGGGGCGGTATGGCTACACCTTC. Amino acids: CASSALLGGRYGYTF.

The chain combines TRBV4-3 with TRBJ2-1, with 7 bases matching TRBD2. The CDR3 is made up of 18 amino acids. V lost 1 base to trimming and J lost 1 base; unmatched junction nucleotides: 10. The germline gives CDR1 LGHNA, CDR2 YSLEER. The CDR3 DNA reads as TGCGCCAGCAGCCAAGTCCAGCGGGATGTGTGTTCCTACAATGAGCAGTTCTTC. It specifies CASSQVQRDVCSYNEQFF.

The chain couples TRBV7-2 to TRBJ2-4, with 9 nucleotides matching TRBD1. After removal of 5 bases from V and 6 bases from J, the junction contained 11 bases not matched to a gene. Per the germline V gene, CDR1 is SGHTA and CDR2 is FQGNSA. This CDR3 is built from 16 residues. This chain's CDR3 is CASSHSGTGPGNIQYF. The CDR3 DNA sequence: TGTGCCAGCAGCCATTCGGGGACAGGGCCGGGAAACATTCAGTACTTC.

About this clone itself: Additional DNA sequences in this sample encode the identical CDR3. CDR3 DNA: TGTGCCAGCAGTTATTCCGGGACAGGGAATTCACCCCTCCACTTT. Translation gives CASSYSGTGNSPLHF. The chain uses TRBV6-5 and TRBJ1-6; 9 bases are shared with TRBD1. CDR1 is MNHEY, CDR2 SVGAGI, per germline. V dropped 3 bases and J dropped 7; count of bases not matched to a gene: 4. This CDR3 is built from 15 residues.

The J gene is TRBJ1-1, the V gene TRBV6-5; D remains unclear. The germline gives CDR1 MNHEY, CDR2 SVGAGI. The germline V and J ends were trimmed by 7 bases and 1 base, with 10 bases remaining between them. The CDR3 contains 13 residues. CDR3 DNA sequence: TGTGCCAGCACTCGGACCAAGAACACTGAAGCTTTCTTT. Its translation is CASTRTKNTEAFF.

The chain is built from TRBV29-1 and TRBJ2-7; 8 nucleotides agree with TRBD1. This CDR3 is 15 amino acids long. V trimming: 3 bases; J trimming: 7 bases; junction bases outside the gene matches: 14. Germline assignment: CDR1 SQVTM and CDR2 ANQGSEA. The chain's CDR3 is CSVESAGTGAREQYF. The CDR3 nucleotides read TGCAGCGTTGAGTCTGCCGGGACAGGAGCTCGGGAGCAGTACTTC.

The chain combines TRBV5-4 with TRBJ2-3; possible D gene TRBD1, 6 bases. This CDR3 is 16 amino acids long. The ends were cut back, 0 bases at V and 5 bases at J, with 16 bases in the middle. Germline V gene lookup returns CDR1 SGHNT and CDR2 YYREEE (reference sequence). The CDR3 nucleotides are TGTGCCAGCAGCTTGGTGGGGAGACAGGCTAGAGATACGCAGTATTTT. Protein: CASSLVGRQARDTQYF.

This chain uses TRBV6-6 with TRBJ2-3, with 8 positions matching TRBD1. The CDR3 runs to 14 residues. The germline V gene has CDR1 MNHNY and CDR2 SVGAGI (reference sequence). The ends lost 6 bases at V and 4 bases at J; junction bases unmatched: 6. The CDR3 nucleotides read TGTGCCAGCAGCCGCGGACAGGGTTCAGATACGCAGTATTTT. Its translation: CASSRGQGSDTQYF.

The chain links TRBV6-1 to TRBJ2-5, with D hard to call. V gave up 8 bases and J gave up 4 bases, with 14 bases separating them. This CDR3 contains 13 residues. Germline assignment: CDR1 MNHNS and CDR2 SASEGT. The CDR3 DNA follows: TGTGCCAGCGTCACCCCCCCGGGAGAGACCCAGTACTTC. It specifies CASVTPPGETQYF.

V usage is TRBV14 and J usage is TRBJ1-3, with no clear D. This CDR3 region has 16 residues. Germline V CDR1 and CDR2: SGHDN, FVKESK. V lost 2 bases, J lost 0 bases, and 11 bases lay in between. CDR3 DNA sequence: TGTGCCAGCAGCCAAATCGCGCCGATCTCTGGAAACACCATATATTTT. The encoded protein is CASSQIAPISGNTIYF.

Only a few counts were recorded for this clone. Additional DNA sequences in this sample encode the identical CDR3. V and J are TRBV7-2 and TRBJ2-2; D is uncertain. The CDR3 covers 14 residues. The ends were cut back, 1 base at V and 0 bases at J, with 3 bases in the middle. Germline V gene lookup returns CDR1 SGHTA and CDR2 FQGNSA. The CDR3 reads CASSLGSNTGELFF. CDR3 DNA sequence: TGTGCCAGCAGCTTAGGTTCGAACACCGGGGAGCTGTTTTTT.

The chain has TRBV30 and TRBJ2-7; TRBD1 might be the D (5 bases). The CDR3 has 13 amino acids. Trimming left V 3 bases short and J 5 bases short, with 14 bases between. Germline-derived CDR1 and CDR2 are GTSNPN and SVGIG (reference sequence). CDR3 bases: TGTGCCTGGAGCTCAGGGCAAAAGGACGAGCAGTACTTC. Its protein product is CAWSSGQKDEQYF.

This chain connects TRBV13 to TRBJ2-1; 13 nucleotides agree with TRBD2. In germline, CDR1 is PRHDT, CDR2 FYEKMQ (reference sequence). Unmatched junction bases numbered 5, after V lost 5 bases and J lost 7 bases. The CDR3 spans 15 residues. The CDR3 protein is CASSALAGGPNEQFF. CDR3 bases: TGTGCCAGCAGCGCACTAGCGGGAGGGCCGAATGAGCAGTTCTTC.

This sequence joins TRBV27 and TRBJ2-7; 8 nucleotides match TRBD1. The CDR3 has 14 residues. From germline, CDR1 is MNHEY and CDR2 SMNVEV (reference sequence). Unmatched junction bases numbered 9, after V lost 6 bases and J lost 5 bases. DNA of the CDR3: TGTGCCAGCAGCCCAGGGGGCGGATCCCACGAGCAGTACTTC. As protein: CASSPGGGSHEQYF.

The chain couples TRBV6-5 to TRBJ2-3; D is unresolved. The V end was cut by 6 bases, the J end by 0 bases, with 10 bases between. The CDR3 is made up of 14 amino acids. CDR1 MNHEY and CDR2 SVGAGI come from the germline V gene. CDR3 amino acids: CASRGSTSTDTQYF. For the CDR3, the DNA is TGTGCCAGCAGGGGCAGCACTAGCACAGATACGCAGTATTTT.

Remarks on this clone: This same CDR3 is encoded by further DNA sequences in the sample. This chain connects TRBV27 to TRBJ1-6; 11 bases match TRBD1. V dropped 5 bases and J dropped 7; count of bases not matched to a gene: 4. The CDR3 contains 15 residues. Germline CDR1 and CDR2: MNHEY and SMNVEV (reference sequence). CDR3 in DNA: TGTGCCAGCAGTCCAGGGACAGGGGGGAATTCACCCCTCCACTTT. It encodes CASSPGTGGNSPLHF.

CDR3: CASSAGQAPKPQHF. The CDR3 DNA is TGTGCCAGCAGCGCCGGACAGGCCCCGAAGCCCCAGCATTTT. The chain employs TRBV7-2 and TRBJ1-5, with 7 bases identical to TRBD1. The CDR3 is 14 residues long. CDR1 SGHTA and CDR2 FQGNSA come from the germline V gene. Trimming at V came to 5 bases and at J to 8 bases, leaving 9 bases not matched to a gene.

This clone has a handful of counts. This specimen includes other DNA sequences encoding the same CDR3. The CDR3 nucleotides read TGTGCCAGCAGGGGACAGGGGGGTGAAAAACTGTTTTTT. Encoded protein: CASRGQGGEKLFF. The chain is built from TRBV2 and TRBJ1-4, with 11 bases aligning to TRBD1. V lost 6 bases to trimming and J lost 7 bases; unmatched junction nucleotides: 1. CDR3 length: 13 amino acids. The V gene's germline CDR1 is SNHLY and CDR2 FYNNEI.